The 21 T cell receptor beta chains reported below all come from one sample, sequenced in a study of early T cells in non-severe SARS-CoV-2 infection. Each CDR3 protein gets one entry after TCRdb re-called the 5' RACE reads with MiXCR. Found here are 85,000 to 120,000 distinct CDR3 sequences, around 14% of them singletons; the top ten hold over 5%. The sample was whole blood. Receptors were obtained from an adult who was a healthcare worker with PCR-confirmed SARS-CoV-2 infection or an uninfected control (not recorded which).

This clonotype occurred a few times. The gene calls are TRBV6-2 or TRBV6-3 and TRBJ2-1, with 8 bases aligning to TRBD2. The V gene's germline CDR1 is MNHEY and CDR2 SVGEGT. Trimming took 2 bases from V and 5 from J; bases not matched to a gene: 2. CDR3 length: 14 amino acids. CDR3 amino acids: CASSYVSGNNEQFF. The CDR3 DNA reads TGTGCCAGCAGTTACGTTAGCGGGAACAATGAGCAGTTCTTC.

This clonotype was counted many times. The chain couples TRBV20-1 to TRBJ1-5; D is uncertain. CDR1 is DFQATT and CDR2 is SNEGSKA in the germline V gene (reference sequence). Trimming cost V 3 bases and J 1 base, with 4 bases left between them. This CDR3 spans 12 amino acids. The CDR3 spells CSARVSNQPQHF. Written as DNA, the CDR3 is TGCAGTGCTAGGGTGAGCAATCAGCCCCAGCATTTT.

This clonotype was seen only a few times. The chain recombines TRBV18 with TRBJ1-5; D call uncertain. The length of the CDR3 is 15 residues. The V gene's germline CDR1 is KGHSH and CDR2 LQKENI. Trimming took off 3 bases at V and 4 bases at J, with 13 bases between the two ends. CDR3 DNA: TGTGCCAGCTCACCGGGCCGTCTAAATAATCAGCCCCAGCATTTT. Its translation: CASSPGRLNNQPQHF. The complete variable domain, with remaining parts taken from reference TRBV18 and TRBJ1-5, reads NAGVMQNPRHLVRRRGQEARLRCSPMKGHSHVYWYRQLPEEGLKFMVYLQKENIIDESGMPKERFSAEFPKEGPSILRIQQVVRGDSAAYFCASSPGRLNNQPQHFGDGTRLSIL.

In nucleotides, the CDR3 is TGCGCCAGCAGCTTGGATTCCGGGGATGAAAAACTGTTTTTT. This encodes CASSLDSGDEKLFF. The chain has TRBV5-1 and TRBJ1-4, with unresolved D. The V and J ends lost 0 bases and 6 bases respectively, with 9 bases between them. The CDR3 runs 14 residues. Per germline, CDR1 SGHRS and CDR2 YFSETQ.

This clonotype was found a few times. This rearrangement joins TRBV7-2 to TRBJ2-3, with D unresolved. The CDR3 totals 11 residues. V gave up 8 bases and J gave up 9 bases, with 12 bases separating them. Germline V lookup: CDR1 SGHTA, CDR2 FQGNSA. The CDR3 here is CASSNSLTQYF. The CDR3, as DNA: TGTGCCAGCTCCAATTCCCTCACGCAGTATTTT. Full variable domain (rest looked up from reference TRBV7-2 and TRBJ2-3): GAGVSQSPSNKVTEKGKDVELRCDPISGHTALYWYRQSLGQGLEFLIYFQGNSAPDKSGLPSDRFSAERTGGSVSTLTIQRTQQEDSAVYLCASSNSLTQYFGPGTRLTVL.

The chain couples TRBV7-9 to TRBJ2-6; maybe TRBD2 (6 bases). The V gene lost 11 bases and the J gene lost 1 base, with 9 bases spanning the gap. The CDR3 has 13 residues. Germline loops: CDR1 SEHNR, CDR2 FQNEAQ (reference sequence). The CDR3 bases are TGTGCCGCGGGGCTGTCTGGGGCCAACGTCCTGACTTTC. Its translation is CAAGLSGANVLTF.

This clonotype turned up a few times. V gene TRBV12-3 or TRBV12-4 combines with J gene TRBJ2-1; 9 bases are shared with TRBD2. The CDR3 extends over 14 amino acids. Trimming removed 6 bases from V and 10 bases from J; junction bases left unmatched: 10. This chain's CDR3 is CASRKREASREQFF. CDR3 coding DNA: TGTGCCAGCAGAAAGCGGGAGGCATCTAGGGAGCAGTTCTTC.

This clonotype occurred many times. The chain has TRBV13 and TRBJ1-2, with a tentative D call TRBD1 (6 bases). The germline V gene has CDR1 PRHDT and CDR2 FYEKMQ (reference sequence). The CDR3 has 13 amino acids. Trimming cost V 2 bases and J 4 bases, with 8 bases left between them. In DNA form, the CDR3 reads TGTGCCAGCAGCTTACAGGGGCCCTATGGCTACACCTTC. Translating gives CASSLQGPYGYTF.

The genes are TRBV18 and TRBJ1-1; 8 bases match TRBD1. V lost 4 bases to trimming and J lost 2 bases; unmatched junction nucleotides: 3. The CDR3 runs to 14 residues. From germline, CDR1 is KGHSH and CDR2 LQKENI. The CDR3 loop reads CASSRQGINTEAFF. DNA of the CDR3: TGTGCCAGCTCACGACAGGGGATCAACACTGAAGCTTTCTTT.

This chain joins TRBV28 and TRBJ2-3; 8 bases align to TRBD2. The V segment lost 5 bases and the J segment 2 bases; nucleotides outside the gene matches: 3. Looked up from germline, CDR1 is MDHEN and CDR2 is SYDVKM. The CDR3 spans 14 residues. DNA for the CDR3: TGTGCCAGCAGTCCGACTAGCGTCACAGATACGCAGTATTTT. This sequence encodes CASSPTSVTDTQYF. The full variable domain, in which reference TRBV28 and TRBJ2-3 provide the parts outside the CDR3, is DVKVTQSSRYLVKRTGEKVFLECVQDMDHENMFWYRQDPGLGLRLIYFSYDVKMKEKGDIPEGYSVSREKKERFSLILESASTNQTSMYLCASSPTSVTDTQYFGPGTRLTVL.

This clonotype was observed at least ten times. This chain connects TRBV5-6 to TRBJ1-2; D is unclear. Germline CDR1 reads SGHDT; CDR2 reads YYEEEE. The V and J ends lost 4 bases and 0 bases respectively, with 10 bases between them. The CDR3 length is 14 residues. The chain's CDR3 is CASSGDPPNYGYTF. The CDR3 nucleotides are TGTGCCAGCAGCGGGGATCCCCCTAACTATGGCTACACCTTC.

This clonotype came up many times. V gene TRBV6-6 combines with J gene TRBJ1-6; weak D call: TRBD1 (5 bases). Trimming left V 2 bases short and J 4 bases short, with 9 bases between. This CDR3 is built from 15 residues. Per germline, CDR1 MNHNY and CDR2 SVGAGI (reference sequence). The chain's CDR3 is CASSYGDRYNSPLHF. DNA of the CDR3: TGTGCCAGCAGTTACGGAGACAGATATAATTCACCCCTCCACTTT.

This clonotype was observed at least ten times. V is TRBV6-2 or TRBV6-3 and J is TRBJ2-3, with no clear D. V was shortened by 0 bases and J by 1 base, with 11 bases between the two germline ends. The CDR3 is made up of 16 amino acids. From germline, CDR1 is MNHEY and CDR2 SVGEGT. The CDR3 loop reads CASSYSRSLRTDTQYF. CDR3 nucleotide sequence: TGTGCCAGCAGTTACTCGAGGTCTCTTCGCACAGATACGCAGTATTTT.

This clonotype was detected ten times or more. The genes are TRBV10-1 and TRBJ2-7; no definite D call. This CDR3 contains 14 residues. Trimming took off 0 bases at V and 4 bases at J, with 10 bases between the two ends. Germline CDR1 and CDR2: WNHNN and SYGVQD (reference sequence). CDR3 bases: TGCGCCAGCAGTGAGTCGCCGATAGGGTACGAGCAGTACTTC. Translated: CASSESPIGYEQYF.

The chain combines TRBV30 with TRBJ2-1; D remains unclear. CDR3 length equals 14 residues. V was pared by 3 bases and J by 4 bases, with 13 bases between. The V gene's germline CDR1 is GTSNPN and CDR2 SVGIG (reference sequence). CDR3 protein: CAWRAAAPYNEQFF. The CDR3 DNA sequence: TGTGCCTGGAGGGCGGCTGCGCCATACAATGAGCAGTTCTTC.

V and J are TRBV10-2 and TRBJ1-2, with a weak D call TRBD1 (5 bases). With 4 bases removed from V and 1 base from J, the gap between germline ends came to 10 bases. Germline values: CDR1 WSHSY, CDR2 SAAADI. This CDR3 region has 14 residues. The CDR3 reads CASSVPGGNYGYTF. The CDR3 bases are TGCGCCAGCAGTGTTCCGGGGGGTAACTATGGCTACACCTTC.

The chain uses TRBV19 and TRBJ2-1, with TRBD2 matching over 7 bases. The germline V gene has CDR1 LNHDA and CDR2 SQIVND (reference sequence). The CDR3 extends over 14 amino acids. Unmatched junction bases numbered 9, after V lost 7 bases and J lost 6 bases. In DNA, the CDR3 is TGTGCCAGTAACGGGGGGAACGGCCCCAATGAGCAGTTCTTC. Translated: CASNGGNGPNEQFF.

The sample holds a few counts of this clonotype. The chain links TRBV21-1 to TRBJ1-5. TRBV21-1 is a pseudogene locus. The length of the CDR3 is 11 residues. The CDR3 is CASSKSQPQHF. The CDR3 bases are TGTGCCAGCAGCAAGTCCCAGCCCCAGCATTTT.

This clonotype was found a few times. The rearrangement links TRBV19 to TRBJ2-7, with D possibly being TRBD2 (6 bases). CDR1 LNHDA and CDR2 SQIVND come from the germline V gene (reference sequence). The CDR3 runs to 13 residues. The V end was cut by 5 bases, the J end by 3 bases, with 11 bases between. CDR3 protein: CASSGRGNYEQYF. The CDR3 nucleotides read TGTGCCAGTAGTGGTCGGGGGAACTACGAGCAGTACTTC.

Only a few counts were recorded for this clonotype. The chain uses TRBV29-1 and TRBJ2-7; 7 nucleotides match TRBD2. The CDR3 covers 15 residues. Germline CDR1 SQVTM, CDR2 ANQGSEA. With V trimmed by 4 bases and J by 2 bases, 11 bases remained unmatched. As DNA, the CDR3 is TGCAGCGTTGGTTTGTCTGCGGGGGTACCCTACGAGCAGTACTTC. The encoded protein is CSVGLSAGVPYEQYF.

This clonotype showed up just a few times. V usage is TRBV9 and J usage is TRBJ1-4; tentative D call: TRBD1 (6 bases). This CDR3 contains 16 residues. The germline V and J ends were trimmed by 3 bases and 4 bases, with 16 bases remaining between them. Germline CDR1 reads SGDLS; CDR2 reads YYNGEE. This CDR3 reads CASSAGGQYDNEKLFF. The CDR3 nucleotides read TGTGCCAGCAGCGCCGGAGGACAGTACGATAATGAAAAACTGTTTTTT.